The clone carrying this T cell receptor (beta chain) was counted ten times or more. In the same sample, other DNA sequences code for this CDR3. V shed 2 bases and J 2 bases; nucleotides not matched to a gene: 11. Germline V gene sequence: CDR1 MDHEN, CDR2 SYDVKM. This CDR3 has 19 residues. The source of the sample is a study of blood T cell repertoires in COVID-19. Some clones are missing from TCRdb's copy, which holds only in-frame ones; the method was immunoSEQ multiplex PCR. This sample has fewer than 250,000 clones, with about 86% found just once. Sequenced input: peripheral blood. The J gene is TRBJ2-1, the V gene TRBV28, with 11 bases fitting TRBD2. This receptor was identified in a woman between 45 and 65 years old with acute or convalescent COVID-19. The CDR3 coding sequence is TGTGCCAGCAGTTTAAAACTAGCGGGAGTCTCCGTAACCTACAATGAGCAGTTCTTC. Encoded protein: CASSLKLAGVSVTYNEQFF.